A single sample gave rise to the 9 T cell receptor beta chains below, sequenced in a study of shared clonotypes between healthy human individuals. Sequenced by immunoSEQ multiplex PCR; TCRdb stores in-frame clones only, minus some. The sample carries 2 million to 3 million clones, 80% to 95% recorded once. Sequencing was performed on naive CD4+ T cells from PBMCs. As for subset: CD45RA+ positively selected. The source is a man in his late teens or twenties in good health. Some clones in this sample may be carry-over from other donors' samples.

The rearrangement joins TRBV28 to TRBJ2-3; either TRBD1 or TRBD2 may fit D (6 bases each). Germline V lookup: CDR1 MDHEN, CDR2 SYDVKM. The length of the CDR3 is 14 residues. V lost 5 bases and J 1 base, leaving 10 bases between the germline ends. The CDR3: CASSVRGRTDTQYF. CDR3 bases: TGTGCCAGCAGTGTCCGGGGGCGCACAGATACGCAGTATTTT.

Concerning this clone itself: At the DNA level, this CDR3 is encoded by other sequences in the same sample as well. The V call is TRBV18, the J call TRBJ1-5; D call uncertain. CDR3 size: 13 residues. The germline V gene has CDR1 KGHSH and CDR2 LQKENI. V was pared by 3 bases and J by 3 bases, with 6 bases between. In DNA, the CDR3 is TGTGCCAGCTCACCTTCGTCCAATCAGCCCCAGCATTTT. Protein sequence: CASSPSSNQPQHF.

This chain uses TRBV7-9 with TRBJ1-2; 10 bases align to TRBD1. CDR1 and CDR2 (germline): SEHNR, FQNEAQ (reference sequence). The CDR3 runs 13 residues. The V gene end was trimmed by 5 bases and the J gene end by 8 bases; junction bases not matched to a gene: 5. Here the CDR3 reads CASSHGQGEGYTF. The CDR3 nucleotides read TGTGCCAGCAGCCACGGACAGGGGGAAGGCTACACCTTC.

The chain is built from TRBV29-1 and TRBJ2-7, with 13 positions matching TRBD2. CDR1 and CDR2 from the germline V gene are SQVTM and ANQGSEA. The V gene end was trimmed by 3 bases and the J gene end by 0 bases; junction bases not matched to a gene: 11. CDR3 length: 18 amino acids. CDR3 DNA: TGCAGCGTTGATGCAGGACTAGCGGGGGTAAGACTCTCCTACGAGCAGTACTTC. This encodes CSVDAGLAGVRLSYEQYF.

J is TRBJ2-5 and V is TRBV5-4; D unresolved. Germline lookup yields CDR1 SGHNT and CDR2 YYREEE (reference sequence). The CDR3 spans 13 residues. With 3 bases removed from V and 2 bases from J, the gap between germline ends came to 8 bases. CDR3 coding DNA: TGTGCCAGCAGCTGGGGAAGTCAAGAGACCCAGTACTTC. Amino acids: CASSWGSQETQYF. The full variable domain, in which reference TRBV5-4 and TRBJ2-5 provide the parts outside the CDR3, is ETGVTQSPTHLIKTRGQQVTLRCSSQSGHNTVSWYQQALGQGPQFIFQYYREEENGRGNFPPRFSGLQFPNYSSELNVNALELDDSALYLCASSWGSQETQYFGPGTRLLVL.

This chain uses TRBV6-6 with TRBJ1-2; D uncertain. The ends were cut back, 5 bases at V and 2 bases at J, with 3 bases in the middle. This CDR3 spans 11 amino acids. The germline V gene has CDR1 MNHNY and CDR2 SVGAGI (reference sequence). CDR3 nucleotide sequence: TGTGCCAGCAGTACGAACTATGGCTACACCTTC. Translation gives CASSTNYGYTF.

The genes are TRBV28 and TRBJ2-7; 7 bases match TRBD1. Germline V lookup: CDR1 MDHEN, CDR2 SYDVKM. The CDR3 contains 15 residues. Losses at the gene ends were 5 bases for V and 1 base for J; bases not matched to a gene: 8. The CDR3 loop reads CASSEVQGPSYEQYF. CDR3 bases: TGTGCCAGCAGTGAGGTACAGGGGCCTTCCTACGAGCAGTACTTC.

This rearrangement joins TRBV27 to TRBJ2-3; TRBD1 matches at 7 bases. CDR1 is MNHEY, CDR2 SMNVEV, per germline (reference sequence). CDR3 length: 16 residues. V shed 3 bases and J 0 bases; nucleotides not matched to a gene: 6. CDR3 in amino acids: CASSFGTALSTDTQYF. The CDR3 nucleotides are TGTGCCAGCAGTTTTGGGACAGCGCTCAGCACAGATACGCAGTATTTT.

CDR3 sequence: CASSSTRGQGAGELFF. The CDR3 DNA is TGTGCCAGCAGCTCTACCCGAGGACAGGGAGCCGGGGAGCTGTTTTTT. The chain is built from TRBV11-3 and TRBJ2-2, with 8 nucleotides matching TRBD1. CDR1 and CDR2 from the germline V gene are SGHNT and YENEEA. The J segment lost 6 bases and the V segment lost 4 bases, leaving 10 bases of the junction unmatched. The CDR3 covers 16 residues.